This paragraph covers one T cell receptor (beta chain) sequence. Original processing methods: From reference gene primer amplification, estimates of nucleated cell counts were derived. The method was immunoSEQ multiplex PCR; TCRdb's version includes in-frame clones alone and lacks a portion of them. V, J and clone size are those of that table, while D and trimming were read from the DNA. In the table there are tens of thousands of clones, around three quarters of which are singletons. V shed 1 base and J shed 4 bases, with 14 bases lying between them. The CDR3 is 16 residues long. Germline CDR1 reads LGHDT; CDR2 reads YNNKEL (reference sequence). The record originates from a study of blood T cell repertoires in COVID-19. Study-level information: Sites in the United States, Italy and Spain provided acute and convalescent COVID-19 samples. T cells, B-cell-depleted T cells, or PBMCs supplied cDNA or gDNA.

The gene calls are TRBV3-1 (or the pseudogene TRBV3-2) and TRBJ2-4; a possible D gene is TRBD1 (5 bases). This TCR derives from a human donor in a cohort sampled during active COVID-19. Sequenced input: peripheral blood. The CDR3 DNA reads TGTGCCAGCAGCCAAGTGTCAGGGCTTCTGAAAAACATTCAGTACTTC. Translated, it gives CASSQVSGLLKNIQYF.